A single TCR beta chain is shown here with its context. The antigen it binds to is not known. No much larger clone exists at a distance of one base, and base qualities are not known. RNA was extracted using the RNeasy kit, and roughly 0.5 to 1 microgram was reverse transcribed with random hexamers. The immunoSEQ multiplex PCR assay, covering 54 Vbeta and 13 Jbeta segments, was used to amplify TCR beta CDR3 regions. To correct PCR amplification bias, a synthetic template baseline was used for both primer optimization and computational correction. The study's processing was this. Reads were assigned to V, D and J genes according to IMGT and analyzed in immunoSEQ Analyzer, with only productive sequences retained. To calculate clonality, Shannon entropy was normalized by log2 of the number of productive unique sequences and then subtracted from one. For each patient and control, public and private clones were evaluated among the 100 most prevalent clones. Susac-specific clones were defined as absent from healthy and MS cohorts, around 970 published viral clones and other ImmuneACCESS disease sequences. The raw public reads went through TCRdb reprocessing: fastp at Q25, MiXCR clone calling, in-frame beta chains kept. When rows share a CDR3 protein, they turn into one entry using the most common DNA and genes. Here the V and J calls rest on TCRdb's processing, not on the authors' analysis. This sample holds about 140,000 distinct CDR3 sequences; approximately 95% were observed only once. Together, the top ten hold approximately 0.3% of the sample.

Trimming at the junction amounts to 5 bases on V and 3 bases on J, and the germline ends lie 11 bases apart. From its cysteine to its phenylalanine, the CDR3 spans 13 amino acids. The read is trimmed to its CDR3 DNA, 39 bases read in frame from base 1. The germline V gene (reference sequence) sets CDR1 to SGHAT and CDR2 to FQDESV. This sample is part of a study of CD8 T cells in Susac syndrome (dated by TCRdb to between 2018 and 2021). Study-level background: The study used repertoire sequencing to test whether antigen drove CD8+ T cell activation and differentiation in Susac syndrome. Clonality of the CD8+ T cell repertoire was compared between roughly twelve healthy donors, approximately 14 Susac syndrome patients and under 19 multiple sclerosis patients.

Overall study outcomes, separate from this receptor: The number of individuals in the TCR sequencing and HLA analysis was acknowledged as relatively small.

Peripheral blood CD8+ and CD4+ T cells from healthy donors, Susac syndrome patients and multiple sclerosis patients were profiled by high-throughput TCR beta sequencing. The healthy donors served as controls matched for age and sex. Bulk CD8+ and CD4+ T cells were purified magnetically by negative isolation, whereas CD8+ TEMRA cells were enriched by FACS. Blood was drawn into EDTA tubes, processed within 24 hours, and PBMCs were isolated by density gradient centrifugation. PBMCs intended for TCR sequencing were cryopreserved in liquid nitrogen and were subsequently thawed in a 37 degrees C water bath. The sorted or isolated CD4+, CD8+ and CD8+ TEMRA cells had a purity of 90% or higher.

The receptor comes from a human donor in good health. The chain employs TRBV11-1 and TRBJ2-7; the D gene is unclear. Sequencing input: CD8+ T cells from PBMCs. The CDR3 protein: CASSQDGYYEQYF. The DNA is as follows: TGTGCCAGCAGCCAGGACGGTTACTACGAGCAGTACTTC.